This T cell receptor beta chain was captured by sequencing in a study of cytomegalovirus exposure and HLA in healthy donors. Study-wide results and caveats: Cytomegalovirus-associated status was assigned to about 150 TCR beta chains. When a later analysis was performed, an Asian-associated ancestry cluster reportedly had fewer N-insertions than the approximately 600-donor mean.

The PCR ran on 60 Vbeta and 13 Jbeta primers. TCRdb's copy holds only in-frame clones and misses some; the assay was immunoSEQ multiplex PCR. Counted here are 150,000 to 200,000 clones, around 80% occurring once; the ten biggest clones make up over 9%. Details on this clone: Antigen unknown.

The germline gives CDR1 SNHLY, CDR2 FYNNEI. The CDR3 consists of 15 residues. The V end lost 3 bases, the J end lost 7 bases, and 15 bases lay between the germline ends. The chain joins TRBV2 to TRBJ1-4; maybe TRBD1 (6 bases). Sequencing used PBMCs. The receptor was isolated from a man aged 18 to 35 in good health and CMV-seropositive. The CDR3 loop is CASSDQQGRSEKLFF. The CDR3 bases are TGTGCCAGCAGTGACCAACAGGGAAGGAGTGAAAAACTGTTTTTT.